Listed below are T cell receptor beta chains from one sample, sequenced in a study of T-cell reconstitution after alpha-beta-depleted transplantation in children. MiXCR, applied by TCRdb to the PCR reads, yields one record per CDR3 protein. Among just under 550,000 distinct CDR3 sequences listed, 15% to 20% were seen once. Sequences were derived from PBMCs from the stem cell graft donor, sampled from the stem cell graft. The receptors here all came from a human donor who donated a stem cell graft to a child with acute lymphoblastic leukemia. The CDR3 runs from the conserved cysteine through the conserved F or W. The D gene is left open where the match is weak. Some rows have no size entry. The others give once, few or many, or a class for an expanded clone.

>.|TRBJ2-1|TRBV20-1|.
TGCAGTGCAAGCGTTCGGGCAGCCTACAATGAGCAGTTCTTC
CSASVRAAYNEQFF
>.|TRBJ1-2|TRBV5-1|few
TGCGCCAGCAGCTTGGTCGCGGGACGGGGCTACACCTTC
CASSLVAGRGYTF
>TRBD1|TRBJ1-1|TRBV12-3/TRBV12-4|.
TGTGCCAGCAGTTTAGTTGGAGGGGGCCGCACTGAAGCTTTCTTT
CASSLVGGGRTEAFF
>TRBD2|TRBJ2-1|TRBV5-6|few
TGTGCCAGCAGCCTATCCCGGAGCCTAGCGGGGTTTTACAATGAGCAGTTCTTC
CASSLSRSLAGFYNEQFF
>TRBD1|TRBJ1-2|TRBV2|.
TGTGCCAGCCTCCCCCTGGGGACAGGCTATGGCTACACCTTC
CASLPLGTGYGYTF
>TRBD1|TRBJ1-1|TRBV5-1|few
TGCGCCAGCAGCTTCTCGACAGGGGTGAACACTGAAGCTTTCTTT
CASSFSTGVNTEAFF
>.|TRBJ2-7|TRBV20-1|.
TGCAGTGCTAGTTCCCCTAACTACGAGCAGTACTTC
CSASSPNYEQYF
>TRBD1|TRBJ2-3|TRBV9|few
TGTGCCAGCAGCGCGGGACAGGGGTACACAGATACGCAGTATTTT
CASSAGQGYTDTQYF
>TRBD1|TRBJ2-1|TRBV6-1|few
TGTGCCAGCAACGATTTGACAGGGGGCGCCTACAATGAGCAGTTCTTC
CASNDLTGGAYNEQFF
>.|TRBJ1-1|TRBV5-5|.
TGTGCCAGCAGCTTGGAACGGTGGACTGAAGCTTTCTTT
CASSLERWTEAFF
>.|TRBJ2-2|TRBV20-1|few
TGCAGTGCTAGGGCAGGGAACACCGGGGAGCTGTTTTTT
CSARAGNTGELFF
>.|TRBJ1-6|TRBV7-9|.
TGTGCCAGCAGCTCATGGACAGTTAGGAGTGGGGATTCACCCCTCCACTTT
CASSSWTVRSGDSPLHF
>TRBD1|TRBJ1-2|TRBV12-3/TRBV12-4|.
TGTGCCAGCAGTCCGGGACAGGGGGCAAGCATTGGCTACACCTTC
CASSPGQGASIGYTF
>TRBD1|TRBJ1-2|TRBV29-1|few
TGCAGCGTTGTGGAGGGGGCAAGGGGCTACACCTTC
CSVVEGARGYTF
>.|TRBJ1-6|TRBV27|few
TGTGCCAGCGGGTTTCAGGGCCGGGGATCACCCCTCCACTTT
CASGFQGRGSPLHF
>TRBD1|TRBJ2-7|TRBV20-1|.
TGCAGTGCGACCTCTTCCGGGACAGGGTCCTACGAGCAGTACTTC
CSATSSGTGSYEQYF
>TRBD2|TRBJ2-7|TRBV3-1|.
TGTGCCAGCAGCCCGACTAGCGGCCACGAGCAGTACTTC
CASSPTSGHEQYF
>.|TRBJ2-7|TRBV14|.
TGTGCCAGCAGCCAAGCTAGGGGCCACGAGCAGTACTTC
CASSQARGHEQYF
>TRBD1|TRBJ1-4|TRBV7-2|few
TGTGCCAGCGGACCGGGACAGGGGGGTGAAAAACTGTTTTTT
CASGPGQGGEKLFF
>.|TRBJ2-7|TRBV7-9|many
TGTGCCAGCAGCTACCAAACGTACGAGCAGTACTTC
CASSYQTYEQYF
>.|TRBJ2-3|TRBV3-1|.
TGTGCCAGCAGCCAAGACTGGAACGGGGGAAGCACAGATACGCAGTATTTT
CASSQDWNGGSTDTQYF
>TRBD2|TRBJ2-7|TRBV12-3/TRBV12-4|.
TGTGCCAGCAGTTTCCGACTAGCGGCTAACTACGAGCAGTACTTC
CASSFRLAANYEQYF
>TRBD2|TRBJ2-1|TRBV24-1|.
TGTGCCACCACGGGGAGGGTCGATGAGCAGTTCTTC
CATTGRVDEQFF
>.|TRBJ2-3|TRBV27|few
TGTGCCAGCAGTTTAGGACTACGAGGGGCCGTGAGCACAGATACGCAGTATTTT
CASSLGLRGAVSTDTQYF
>TRBD1|TRBJ1-1|TRBV29-1|.
TGCAGCGTGTTAAGCGGGACAGGGCGAGGAGGTGGGACTGAAGCTTTCTTT
CSVLSGTGRGGGTEAFF
>TRBD2|TRBJ2-1|TRBV7-9|.
TGTGCCAGCAGCTTATTCCCTCGGCGGGAGGGTAGCAATGAGCAGTTCTTC
CASSLFPRREGSNEQFF
>.|TRBJ2-1|TRBV7-6|few
TGTGCCAGCAGCTTAGGACCGATTTATGAGCAGTTCTTC
CASSLGPIYEQFF
>TRBD2|TRBJ2-7|TRBV6-2/TRBV6-3|few
TGTGCCAGCAGTTACTCGGATGGGGGACTAGCGGGAGGAAGGCTCTACGAGCAGTACTTC
CASSYSDGGLAGGRLYEQYF
>.|TRBJ2-4|TRBV20-1|.
TGCAGTGCTGTTCATATTACTAGCGCCAAAAACATTCAGTACTTC
CSAVHITSAKNIQYF
>TRBD2|TRBJ2-1|TRBV5-1|few
TGCGCCAGCAGCTTGGAGGCATTTCGGACTAGCGGGAGGAATGAGCAGTTCTTC
CASSLEAFRTSGRNEQFF
>.|TRBJ2-2|TRBV7-9|.
TGTGCCAGCAGCTCCAAGCGTGTGACGAACACCGGGGAGCTGTTTTTT
CASSSKRVTNTGELFF